A selection of T cell receptor beta chains follows, all from one sample in a study of T cell repertoires in cytomegalovirus infection. TCRdb reprocessed the reads with MiXCR, giving one entry per CDR3 protein. The table has around 170,000 distinct CDR3 sequences, approximately 17% seen once; the top ten hold approximately 18%. Sequenced sample: CD8+ T cells from PBMCs. All receptors derive from a human donor in good health (CMV status not recorded). Some clones in this sample may be carry-over from other donors' samples. Both conserved end residues are part of each CDR3. Fields, in order: D gene, V gene, clone size, J gene, CDR3 DNA, CDR3 protein. A D gene is named only where the DNA matches it firmly. Not every row has a clone size; where given, it reads once, few, many or a size class.

>.|TRBV18|few|TRBJ1-2
TGTGCCAGCTCACCATCTCCGGGGGAGCGGTGGGATGGCTACACCTTC
CASSPSPGERWDGYTF
>.|TRBV5-1|few|TRBJ2-1
TGCGCCAGCAGATCAAGGTTCTTC
CASRSRFF
>TRBD2|TRBV5-3|few|TRBJ2-1
TGTGCCAGCTGGATAGCGGGAGACTACAATGAGCAGTTCTTC
CASWIAGDYNEQFF
>TRBD2|TRBV28|.|TRBJ2-1
TGTGACAGCACCAAGACTAGCGGGAGGGAAAATGAGCAGTTCTTC
CDSTKTSGRENEQFF
>TRBD2|TRBV7-2|.|TRBJ2-7
TGTGCCAGCAGCCAAGCGGGGGGGTACTTC
CASSQAGGYF
>TRBD1|TRBV7-3|.|TRBJ1-5
TGTGCCAGCACGGGACAGTGGGATCAGCCCCAGCATTTT
CASTGQWDQPQHF
>.|TRBV4-3|few|TRBJ2-7
TGCGCCAGCAGCCAGGCTATCTTCCCTCCCTACGAGCAGTACTTC
CASSQAIFPPYEQYF
>TRBD1|TRBV2|few|TRBJ2-5
TGTGCCAGCAGTGAGGGGGACAGGGCCGAGACCCAGTACTTC
CASSEGDRAETQYF
>.|TRBV7-2|medium-sized|TRBJ2-7
TGTGCCAGCAGCTTATCCTACGAGCAGTACTTC
CASSLSYEQYF
>.|TRBV7-8|few|TRBJ2-7
TGTGCCAGCAGCTTCGTCCCAAATGGACAGATCTCCTACGAGCAGTACTTC
CASSFVPNGQISYEQYF
>.|TRBV5-5|few|TRBJ2-1
TGTGCCAGCAGCTTTTCTAAGGAGCAGTTCTTC
CASSFSKEQFF
>.|TRBV7-9|few|TRBJ2-7
TGTGCCAGCAGCTTAAGAACAGGAGCAACCTACGAGCAGTACTTC
CASSLRTGATYEQYF
>.|TRBV7-9|.|TRBJ2-1
TGTGCCAGCAGCCTCTTTCCAGGGACCCTCACGGATGAGCAGTTCTTC
CASSLFPGTLTDEQFF
>.|TRBV6-1|few|TRBJ2-1
TGTGCCAGCAGTGATGGGGGAGGGGGCTCCTACAATGAGCAGTTCTTC
CASSDGGGGSYNEQFF
>TRBD2|TRBV20-1|few|TRBJ2-3
TGCAGTGCTAGAGATCTGAGACTAGCGGGAGGCACAGATACGCAGTATTTT
CSARDLRLAGGTDTQYF